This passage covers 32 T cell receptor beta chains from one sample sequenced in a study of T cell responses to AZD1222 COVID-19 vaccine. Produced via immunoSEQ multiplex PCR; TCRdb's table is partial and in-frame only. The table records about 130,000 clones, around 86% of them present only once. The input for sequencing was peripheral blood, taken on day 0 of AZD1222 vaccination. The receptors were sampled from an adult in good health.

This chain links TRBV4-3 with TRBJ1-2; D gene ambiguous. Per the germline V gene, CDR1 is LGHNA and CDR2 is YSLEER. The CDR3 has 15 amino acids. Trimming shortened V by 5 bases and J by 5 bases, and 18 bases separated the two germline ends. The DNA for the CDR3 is TGCGCCAGCAGCAGTGACCCCTCATACCCATATGGCTACACCTTC. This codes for CASSSDPSYPYGYTF.

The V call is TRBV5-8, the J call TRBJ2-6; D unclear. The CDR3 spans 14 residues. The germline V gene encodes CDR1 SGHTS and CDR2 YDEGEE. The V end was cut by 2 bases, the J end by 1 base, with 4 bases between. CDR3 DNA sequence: TGTGCCAGCAGCTTCCGTTCTGGGGCCAACGTCCTGACTTTC. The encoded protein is CASSFRSGANVLTF.

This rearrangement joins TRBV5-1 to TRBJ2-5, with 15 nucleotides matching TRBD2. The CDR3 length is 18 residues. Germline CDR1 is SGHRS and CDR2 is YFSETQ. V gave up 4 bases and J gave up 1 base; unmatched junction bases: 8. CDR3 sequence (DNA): TGCGCCAGCAGCACCGGGACTAGCGGGGGGCCGACCCAAGAGACCCAGTACTTC. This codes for CASSTGTSGGPTQETQYF. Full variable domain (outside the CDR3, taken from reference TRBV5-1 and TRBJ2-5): KAGVTQTPRYLIKTRGQQVTLSCSPISGHRSVSWYQQTPGQGLQFLFEYFSETQRNKGNFPGRFSGRQFSNSRSEMNVSTLELGDSALYLCASSTGTSGGPTQETQYFGPGTRLLVL.

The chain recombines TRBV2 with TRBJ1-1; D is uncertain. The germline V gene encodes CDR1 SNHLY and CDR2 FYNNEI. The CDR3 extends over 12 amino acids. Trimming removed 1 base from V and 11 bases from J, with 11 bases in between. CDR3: CASSEGTKPAFF. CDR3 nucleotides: TGTGCCAGCAGTGAAGGAACCAAACCCGCTTTCTTT.

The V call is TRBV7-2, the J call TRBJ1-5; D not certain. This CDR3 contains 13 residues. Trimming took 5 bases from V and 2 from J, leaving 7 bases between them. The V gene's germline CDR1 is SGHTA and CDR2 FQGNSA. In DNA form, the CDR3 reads TGTGCCAGCAGCCCCACGCGCAATCAGCCCCAGCATTTT. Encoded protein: CASSPTRNQPQHF.

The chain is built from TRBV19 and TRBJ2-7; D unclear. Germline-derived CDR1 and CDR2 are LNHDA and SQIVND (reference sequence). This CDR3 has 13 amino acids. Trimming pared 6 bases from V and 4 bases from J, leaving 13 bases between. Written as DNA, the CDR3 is TGTGCCAGTAGCCACAGCTATTCGTACGAGCAGTACTTC. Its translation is CASSHSYSYEQYF.

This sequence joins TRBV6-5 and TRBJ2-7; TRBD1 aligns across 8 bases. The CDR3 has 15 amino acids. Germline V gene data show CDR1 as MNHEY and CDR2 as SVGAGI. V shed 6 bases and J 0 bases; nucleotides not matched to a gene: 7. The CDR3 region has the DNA TGTGCCAGCAGGCTAAGGACAGGGACCTCCTACGAGCAGTACTTC. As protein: CASRLRTGTSYEQYF.

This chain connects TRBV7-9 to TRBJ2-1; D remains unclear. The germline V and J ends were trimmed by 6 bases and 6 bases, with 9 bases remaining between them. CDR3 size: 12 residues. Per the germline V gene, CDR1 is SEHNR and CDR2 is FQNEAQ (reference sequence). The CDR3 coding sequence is TGTGCCAGCAGGCTTATGACCAATGAGCAGTTCTTC. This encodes CASRLMTNEQFF.

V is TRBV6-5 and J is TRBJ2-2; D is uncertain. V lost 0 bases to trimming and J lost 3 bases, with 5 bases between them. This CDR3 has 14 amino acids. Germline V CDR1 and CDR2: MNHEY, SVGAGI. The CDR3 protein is CASSYSQDTGELFF. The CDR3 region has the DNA TGTGCCAGCAGTTACTCGCAGGACACCGGGGAGCTGTTTTTT.

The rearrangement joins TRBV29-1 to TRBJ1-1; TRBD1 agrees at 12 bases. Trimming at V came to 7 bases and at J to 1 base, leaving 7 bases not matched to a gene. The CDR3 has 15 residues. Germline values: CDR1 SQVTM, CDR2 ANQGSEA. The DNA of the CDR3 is TGCAGCGCAGAGGGGACAGGGGGCAAGAACACTGAAGCTTTCTTT. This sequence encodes CSAEGTGGKNTEAFF.

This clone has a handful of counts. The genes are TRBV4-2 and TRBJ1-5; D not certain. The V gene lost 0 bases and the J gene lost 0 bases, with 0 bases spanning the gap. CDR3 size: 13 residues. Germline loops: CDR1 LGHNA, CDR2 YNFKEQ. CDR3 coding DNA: TGTGCCAGCAGCCAAGATAGCAATCAGCCCCAGCATTTT. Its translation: CASSQDSNQPQHF.

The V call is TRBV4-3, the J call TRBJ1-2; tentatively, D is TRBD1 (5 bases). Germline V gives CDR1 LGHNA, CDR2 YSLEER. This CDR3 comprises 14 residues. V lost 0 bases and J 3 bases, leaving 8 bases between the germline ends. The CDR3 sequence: CASSQEQAYYGYTF. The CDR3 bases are TGCGCCAGCAGCCAAGAACAGGCGTACTATGGCTACACCTTC.

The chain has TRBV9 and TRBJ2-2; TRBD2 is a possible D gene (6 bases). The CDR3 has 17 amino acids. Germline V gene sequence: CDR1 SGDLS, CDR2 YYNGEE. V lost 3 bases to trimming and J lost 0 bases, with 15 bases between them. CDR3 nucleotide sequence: TGTGCCAGCAGCGGGACGGCGGGAACGGCGAACACCGGGGAGCTGTTTTTT. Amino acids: CASSGTAGTANTGELFF.

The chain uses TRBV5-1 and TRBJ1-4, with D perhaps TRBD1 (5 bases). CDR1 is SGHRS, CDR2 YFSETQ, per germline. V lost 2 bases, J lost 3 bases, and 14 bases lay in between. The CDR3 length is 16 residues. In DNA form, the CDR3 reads TGCGCCAGCAGCTTTGTGGGACGGACGGCTAATGAAAAACTGTTTTTT. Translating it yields CASSFVGRTANEKLFF.

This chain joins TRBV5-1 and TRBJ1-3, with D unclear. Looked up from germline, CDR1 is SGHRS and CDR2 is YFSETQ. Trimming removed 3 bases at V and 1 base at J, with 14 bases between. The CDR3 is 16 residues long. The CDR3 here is CASSYVTGRSGNTIYF. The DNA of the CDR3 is TGCGCCAGCAGCTATGTGACGGGGAGGTCTGGAAACACCATATATTTT.

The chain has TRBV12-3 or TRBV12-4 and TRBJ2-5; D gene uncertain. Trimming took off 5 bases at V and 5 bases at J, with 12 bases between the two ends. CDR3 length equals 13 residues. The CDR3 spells CASSQWAEETQYF. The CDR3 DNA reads TGTGCCAGCAGTCAGTGGGCTGAGGAGACCCAGTACTTC.

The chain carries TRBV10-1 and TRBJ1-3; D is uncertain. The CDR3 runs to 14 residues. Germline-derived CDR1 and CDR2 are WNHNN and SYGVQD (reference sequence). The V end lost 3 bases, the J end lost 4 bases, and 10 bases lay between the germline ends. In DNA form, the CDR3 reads TGCGCCAGCAGTGACGGTTCGGCCGGAAACACCATATATTTT. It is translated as CASSDGSAGNTIYF.

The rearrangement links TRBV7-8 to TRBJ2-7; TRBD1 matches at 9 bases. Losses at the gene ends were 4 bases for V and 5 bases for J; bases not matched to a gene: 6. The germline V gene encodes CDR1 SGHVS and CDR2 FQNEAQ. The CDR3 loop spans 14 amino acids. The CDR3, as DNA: TGTGCCAGCAGCTGGACAGGGGTCCAGGACGAGCAGTACTTC. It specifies CASSWTGVQDEQYF.

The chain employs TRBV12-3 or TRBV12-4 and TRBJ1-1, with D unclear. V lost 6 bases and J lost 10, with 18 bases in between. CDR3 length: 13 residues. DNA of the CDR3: TGTGCCAGCAGCTACACCCAAGCGGGTGGAGCTTTCTTT. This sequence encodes CASSYTQAGGAFF.

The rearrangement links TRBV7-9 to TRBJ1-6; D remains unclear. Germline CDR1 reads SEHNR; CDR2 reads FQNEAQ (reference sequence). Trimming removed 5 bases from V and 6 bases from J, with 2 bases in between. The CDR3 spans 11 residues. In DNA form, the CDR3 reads TGTGCCAGCAGCCGTAATTCACCCCTCCACTTT. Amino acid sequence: CASSRNSPLHF. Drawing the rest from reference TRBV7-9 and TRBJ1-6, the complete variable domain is DTGVSQNPRHKITKRGQNVTFRCDPISEHNRLYWYRQTLGQGPEFLTYFQNEAQLEKSRLLSDRFSAERPKGSFSTLEIQRTEQGDSAMYLCASSRNSPLHFGNGTRLTVT.

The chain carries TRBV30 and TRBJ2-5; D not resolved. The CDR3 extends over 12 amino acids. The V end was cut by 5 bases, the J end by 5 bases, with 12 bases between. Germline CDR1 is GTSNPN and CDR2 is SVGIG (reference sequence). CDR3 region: CAWDGFGETQYF. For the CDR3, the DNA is TGTGCCTGGGACGGTTTCGGGGAGACCCAGTACTTC.

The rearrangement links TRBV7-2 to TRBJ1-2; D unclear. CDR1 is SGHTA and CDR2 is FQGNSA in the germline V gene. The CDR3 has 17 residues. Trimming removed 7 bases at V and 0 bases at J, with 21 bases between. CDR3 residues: CASTPRIDAAANYGYTF. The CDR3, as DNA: TGTGCCAGCACTCCCCGCATCGACGCAGCAGCTAACTATGGCTACACCTTC. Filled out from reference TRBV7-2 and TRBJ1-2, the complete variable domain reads GAGVSQSPSNKVTEKGKDVELRCDPISGHTALYWYRQSLGQGLEFLIYFQGNSAPDKSGLPSDRFSAERTGGSVSTLTIQRTQQEDSAVYLCASTPRIDAAANYGYTFGSGTRLTVV.

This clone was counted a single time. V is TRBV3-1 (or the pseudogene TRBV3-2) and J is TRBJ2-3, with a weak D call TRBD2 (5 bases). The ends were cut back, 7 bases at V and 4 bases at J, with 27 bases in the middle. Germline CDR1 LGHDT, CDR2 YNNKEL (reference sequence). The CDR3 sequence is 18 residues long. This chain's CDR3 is CASTVKGLVVKKADTQYF. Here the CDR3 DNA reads TGTGCCAGCACCGTCAAAGGACTTGTGGTGAAAAAGGCAGATACGCAGTATTTT.

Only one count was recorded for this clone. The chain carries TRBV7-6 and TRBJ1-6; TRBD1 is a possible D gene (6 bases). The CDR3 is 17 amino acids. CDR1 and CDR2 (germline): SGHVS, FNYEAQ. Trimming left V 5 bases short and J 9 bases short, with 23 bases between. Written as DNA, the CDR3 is TGTGCCAGCAGCCAAAAACCCCGGGGGGACACATTTTCACCCCTCCACTTT. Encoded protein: CASSQKPRGDTFSPLHF.

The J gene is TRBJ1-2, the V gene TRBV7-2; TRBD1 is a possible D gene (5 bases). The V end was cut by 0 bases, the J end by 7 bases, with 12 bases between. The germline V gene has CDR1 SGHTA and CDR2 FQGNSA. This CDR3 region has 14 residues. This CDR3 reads CASSLAQGSVGYTF. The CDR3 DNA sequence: TGTGCCAGCAGCTTAGCGCAGGGATCGGTTGGCTACACCTTC.

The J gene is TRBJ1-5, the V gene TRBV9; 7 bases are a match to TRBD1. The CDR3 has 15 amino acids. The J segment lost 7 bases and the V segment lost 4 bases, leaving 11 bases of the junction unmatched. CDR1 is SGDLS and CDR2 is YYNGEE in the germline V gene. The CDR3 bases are TGTGCCAGCAGCACCGCGGGACAGAAAGGCCAGCCCCAGCATTTT. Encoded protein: CASSTAGQKGQPQHF.

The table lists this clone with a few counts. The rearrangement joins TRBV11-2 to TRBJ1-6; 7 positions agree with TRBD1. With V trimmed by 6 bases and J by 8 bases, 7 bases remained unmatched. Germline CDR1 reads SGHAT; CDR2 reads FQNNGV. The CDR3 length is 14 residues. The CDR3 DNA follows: TGTGCCAGCAGGTACAGGGGACGAGATTCACCCCTCCACTTT. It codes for CASRYRGRDSPLHF.

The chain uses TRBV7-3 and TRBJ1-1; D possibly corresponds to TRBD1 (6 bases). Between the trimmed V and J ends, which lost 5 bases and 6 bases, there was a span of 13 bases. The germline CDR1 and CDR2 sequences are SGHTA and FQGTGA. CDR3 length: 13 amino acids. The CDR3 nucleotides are TGTGCCAGCAGCATGAGAGAGGGGGCTGAAGCTTTCTTT. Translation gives CASSMREGAEAFF. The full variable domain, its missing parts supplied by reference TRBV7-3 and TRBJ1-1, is GAGVSQTPSNKVTEKGKYVELRCDPISGHTALYWYRQSLGQGPEFLIYFQGTGAADDSGLPNDRFFAVRPEGSVSTLKIQRTERGDSAVYLCASSMREGAEAFFGQGTRLTVV.

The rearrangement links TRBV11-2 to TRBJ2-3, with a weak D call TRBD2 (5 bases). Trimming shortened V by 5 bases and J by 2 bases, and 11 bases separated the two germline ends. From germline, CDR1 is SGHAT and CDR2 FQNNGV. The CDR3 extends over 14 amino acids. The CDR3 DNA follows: TGTGCCAGCAGCCGACTATACGTCACAGATACGCAGTATTTT. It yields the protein CASSRLYVTDTQYF.

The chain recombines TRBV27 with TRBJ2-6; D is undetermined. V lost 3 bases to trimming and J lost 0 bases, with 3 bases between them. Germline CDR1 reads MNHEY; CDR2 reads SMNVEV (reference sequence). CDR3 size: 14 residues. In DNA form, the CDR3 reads TGTGCCAGCAGTTTTTACTCTGGGGCCAACGTCCTGACTTTC. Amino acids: CASSFYSGANVLTF.

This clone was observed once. The CDR3 nucleotides are TGTGCCAGCAGCTTAGTAGGTAGCAATCAGCCCCAGCATTTT. Protein: CASSLVGSNQPQHF. This sequence joins TRBV7-9 and TRBJ1-5; no firm D call. Germline V gene lookup returns CDR1 SEHNR and CDR2 FQNEAQ (reference sequence). This CDR3 region has 14 residues. V lost 1 base to trimming and J lost 0 bases, with 4 bases between them.

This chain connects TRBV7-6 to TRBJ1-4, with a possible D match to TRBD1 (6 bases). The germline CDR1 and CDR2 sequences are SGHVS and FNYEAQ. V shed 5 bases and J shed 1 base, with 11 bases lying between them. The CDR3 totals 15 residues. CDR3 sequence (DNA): TGTGCCAGCAGCCCAGGGACAAGAACTAATGAAAAACTGTTTTTT. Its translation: CASSPGTRTNEKLFF.